This TCR beta chain appears in the sequencing data of a study of CD8+ T cells in alopecia areata. The CDR3 sequence is 14 residues long. Trimming stripped 7 bases from V and 2 bases from J, with 14 bases between. Germline assignment: CDR1 SQVTM and CDR2 ANQGSEA. Sorting separated CD4+ and CD8+ T cells out of PBMCs. Points from the study as a whole: Resident alphabeta T cells of normal skin are also sequenced in scalp samples. Among patients, TCR sharing was less clear than in mice, a difference possibly due in part to HLA diversity in the patient population.

RNA, once extracted, was reverse transcribed into cDNA for use as the sequencing template. Measured with immunoSEQ multiplex PCR; TCRdb has only the in-frame clones, and not every one. The sample yields around 190,000 clones, roughly three fifths seen once. This clone was counted a few times. Antigen: not known. The origin of this receptor is a human donor in good health. The rearrangement uses TRBV29-1 and TRBJ2-2; D might be TRBD1 (6 bases). The sample was CD8+ T cells sorted from blood. The CDR3 DNA reads TGCAGCGCTGGGCCCAGGGGTAACACCGGGGAGCTGTTTTTT. Its protein product is CSAGPRGNTGELFF.